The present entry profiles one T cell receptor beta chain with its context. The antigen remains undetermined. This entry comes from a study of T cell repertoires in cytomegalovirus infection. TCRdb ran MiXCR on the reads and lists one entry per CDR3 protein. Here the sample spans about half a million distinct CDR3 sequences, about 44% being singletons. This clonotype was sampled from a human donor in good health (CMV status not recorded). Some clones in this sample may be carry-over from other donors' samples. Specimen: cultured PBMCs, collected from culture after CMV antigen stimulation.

CDR3 nucleotides: TGTGCCAGCAGTTTATCGGCGGATGCTCGGGAGGGTGAGCAGTTCTTC. This encodes CASSLSADAREGEQFF. This sequence joins TRBV27 and TRBJ2-1; 8 nucleotides line up with TRBD2. The CDR3 is 16 amino acids. The V gene's germline CDR1 is MNHEY and CDR2 SMNVEV (reference sequence). Trimming removed 0 bases from V and 9 bases from J; junction bases left unmatched: 10.